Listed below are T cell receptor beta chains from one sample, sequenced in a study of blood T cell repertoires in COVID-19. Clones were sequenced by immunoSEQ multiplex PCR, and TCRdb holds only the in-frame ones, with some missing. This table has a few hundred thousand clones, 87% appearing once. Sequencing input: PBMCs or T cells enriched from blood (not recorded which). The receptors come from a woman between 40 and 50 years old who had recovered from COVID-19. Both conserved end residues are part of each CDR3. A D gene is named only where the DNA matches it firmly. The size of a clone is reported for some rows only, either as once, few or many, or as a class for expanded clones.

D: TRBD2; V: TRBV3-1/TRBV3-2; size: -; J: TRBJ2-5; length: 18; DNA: TGTGCCAGCAGCCAAGGCCCGGGGGGACTAGCGGGACGGGAGACCCAGTACTTC; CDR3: CASSQGPGGLAGRETQYF
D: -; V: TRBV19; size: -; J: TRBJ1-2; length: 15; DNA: TGTGCCAGTAGTCAGGCCGGGGGGACCTTCTATGGCTACACCTTC; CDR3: CASSQAGGTFYGYTF
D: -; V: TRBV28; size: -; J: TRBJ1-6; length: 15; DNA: TGTGCCAGCACCCCGCAGGAGGGAATTAATTCACCCCTCCACTTT; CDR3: CASTPQEGINSPLHF
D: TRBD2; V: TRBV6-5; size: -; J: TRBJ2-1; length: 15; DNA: TGTGCCAGCAGTTACGTGACTAGCGGGGACAATGAGCAGTTCTTC; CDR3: CASSYVTSGDNEQFF
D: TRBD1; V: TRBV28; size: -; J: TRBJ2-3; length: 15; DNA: TGTGCCAGCAGTTCAGGGGGCTCTAGGACAGATACGCAGTATTTT; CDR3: CASSSGGSRTDTQYF
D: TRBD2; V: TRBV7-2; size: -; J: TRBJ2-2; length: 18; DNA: TGTGCCAGCAGCTCGCCGGGACTAGCGGGAGGCCACACCGGGGAGCTGTTTTTT; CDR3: CASSSPGLAGGHTGELFF
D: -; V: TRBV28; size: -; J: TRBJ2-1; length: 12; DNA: TGTGCCAGCAGTTGGGGGGTCACTGAGCAGTTCTTC; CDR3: CASSWGVTEQFF
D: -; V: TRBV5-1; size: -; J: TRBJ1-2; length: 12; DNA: TGCGCCAGCAGCTTCGAGGGGAGGGGCTACACCTTC; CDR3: CASSFEGRGYTF
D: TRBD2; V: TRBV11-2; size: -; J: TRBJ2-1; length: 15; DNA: TGTGCCAGCAGCTTTGGCGGGAGGGGGTACAATGAGCAGTTCTTC; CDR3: CASSFGGRGYNEQFF
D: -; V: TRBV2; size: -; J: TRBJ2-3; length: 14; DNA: TGTGCCAGCATGCAGGGGTGGGGCACAGATACGCAGTATTTT; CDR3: CASMQGWGTDTQYF
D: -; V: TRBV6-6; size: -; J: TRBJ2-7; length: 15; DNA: TGTGCCAGCACCATCAGGGGGGAGCATTCCTACGAGCAGTACTTC; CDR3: CASTIRGEHSYEQYF
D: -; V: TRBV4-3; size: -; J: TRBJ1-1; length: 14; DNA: TGCGCCAGCAGCCAAGATCAATGGAACACTGAAGCTTTCTTT; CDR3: CASSQDQWNTEAFF
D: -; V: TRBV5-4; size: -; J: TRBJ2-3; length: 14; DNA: TGTGCCAGCAGCTCGGGACTCCGCACAGATACGCAGTATTTT; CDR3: CASSSGLRTDTQYF
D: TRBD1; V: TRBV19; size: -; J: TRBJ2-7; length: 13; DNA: TGTGCCAGTAGCCCGACAGGGGACTACGAGCAGTACTTC; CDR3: CASSPTGDYEQYF
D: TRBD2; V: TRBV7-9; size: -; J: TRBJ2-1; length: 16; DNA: TGTGCCAGCAGCTTAGTGGGCGGGAGGCCCCACAATGAGCAGTTCTTC; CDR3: CASSLVGGRPHNEQFF
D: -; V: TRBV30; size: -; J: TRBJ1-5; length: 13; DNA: TGTGCCTGGAGTGTAGGGGAGGTGCAGCCCCAGCATTTT; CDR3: CAWSVGEVQPQHF
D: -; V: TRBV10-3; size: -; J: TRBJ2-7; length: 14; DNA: TGTGCCATCATCCGTTTCCGGTCTACCTACGAGCAGTACTTC; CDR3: CAIIRFRSTYEQYF
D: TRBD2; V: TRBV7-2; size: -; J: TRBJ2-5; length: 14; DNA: TGTGCCAGCAGCTTAGGCCTAGCGGGATACGCCCAGTACTTC; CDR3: CASSLGLAGYAQYF
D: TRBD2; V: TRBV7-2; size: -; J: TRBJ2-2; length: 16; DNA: TGTGCCAGCAGCTTAGCGCGGGGGGGGTCCACCGGGGAGCTGTTTTTT; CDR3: CASSLARGGSTGELFF
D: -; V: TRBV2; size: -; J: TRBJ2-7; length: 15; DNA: TGTGCCAGCAGACCCCTAGGACAAGGCACCTACGAGCAGTACTTC; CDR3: CASRPLGQGTYEQYF
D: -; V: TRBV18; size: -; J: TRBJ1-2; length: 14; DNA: TGTGCCAGCTCACCAGGGGCAGGGAACTATGGCTACACCTTC; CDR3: CASSPGAGNYGYTF
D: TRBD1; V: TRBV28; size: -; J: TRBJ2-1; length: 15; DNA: TGTGCCAGCAGTTTCGGCGGGACAGGGGCCAATGAGCAGTTCTTC; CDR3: CASSFGGTGANEQFF
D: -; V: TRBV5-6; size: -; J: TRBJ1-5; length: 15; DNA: TGTGCCAGCAGCTTTGGGGGGACCGCCAATCAGCCCCAGCATTTT; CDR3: CASSFGGTANQPQHF
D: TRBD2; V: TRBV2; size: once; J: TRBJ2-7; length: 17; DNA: TGTGCCAGCAGTGAACCCTTGGGACTAGTTCTATCCTACGAGCAGTACTTC; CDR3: CASSEPLGLVLSYEQYF
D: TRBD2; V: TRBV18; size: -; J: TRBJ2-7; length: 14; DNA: TGTGCCAGCTCACTGGCTAGCGGTAAAGACGAGCAGTACTTC; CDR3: CASSLASGKDEQYF
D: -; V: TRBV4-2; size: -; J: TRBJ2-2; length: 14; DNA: TGTGCCAGCAGCCAAGATGGGAGTCCCGGGGAGCTGTTTTTT; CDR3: CASSQDGSPGELFF
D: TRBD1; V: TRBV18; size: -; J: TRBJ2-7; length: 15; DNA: TGTGCCAGCTCACCAGGACAGGGCAGCTTATACGAGCAGTACTTC; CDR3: CASSPGQGSLYEQYF
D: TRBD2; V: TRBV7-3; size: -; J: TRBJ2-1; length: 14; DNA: TGTGCCAGCAGCACCGGGACCAGCGGGGATGAGCAGTTCTTC; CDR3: CASSTGTSGDEQFF
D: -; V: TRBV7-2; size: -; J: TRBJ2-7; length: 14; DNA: TGTGCCAGCAGCTTGGCAGCGACCTCCTACGAGCAGTACTTC; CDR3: CASSLAATSYEQYF
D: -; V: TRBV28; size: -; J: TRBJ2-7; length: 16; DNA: TGTGCCAGCAGTTCCTCCCTAGACAGATTCTACTACGAGCAGTACTTC; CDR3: CASSSSLDRFYYEQYF
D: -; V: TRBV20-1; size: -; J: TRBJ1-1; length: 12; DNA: TGCAGTGCTAGTGGGCCGAACACTGAAGCTTTCTTT; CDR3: CSASGPNTEAFF
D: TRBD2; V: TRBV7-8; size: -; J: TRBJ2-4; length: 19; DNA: TGTGCCAGCAGCCCCCTACTAGCGGGTTACCCTGGGGGCAAAAACATTCAGTACTTC; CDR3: CASSPLLAGYPGGKNIQYF
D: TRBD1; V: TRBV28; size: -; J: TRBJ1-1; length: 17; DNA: TGTGCCAGCAGTTCCACCCCGACAGGGGGGGCGAACACTGAAGCTTTCTTT; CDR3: CASSSTPTGGANTEAFF
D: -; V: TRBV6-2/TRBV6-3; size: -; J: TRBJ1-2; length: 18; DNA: TGTGCCAGCAGTTACTCGATCCTAACAGCCACAGTGGACTATGGCTACACCTTC; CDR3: CASSYSILTATVDYGYTF
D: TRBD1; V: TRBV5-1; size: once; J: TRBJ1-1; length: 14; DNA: TGCGCCAGCAGCCGACAGGGTGAAAGCACTGAAGCTTTCTTT; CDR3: CASSRQGESTEAFF
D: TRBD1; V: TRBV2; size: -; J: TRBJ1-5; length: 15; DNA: TGTGCCAGCAGTGAAAGTACAGGGGGCGTTCAGCCCCAGCATTTT; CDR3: CASSESTGGVQPQHF
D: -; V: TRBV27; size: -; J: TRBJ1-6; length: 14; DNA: TGTGCCAGCAGTTGGGCCAGGGTTGATTCACCCCTCCACTTT; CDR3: CASSWARVDSPLHF
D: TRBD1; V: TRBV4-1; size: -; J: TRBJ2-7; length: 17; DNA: TGCGCCAGCAGCCAAGACGTGAAAAGGGACAGCTCCTACGAGCAGTACTTC; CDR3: CASSQDVKRDSSYEQYF
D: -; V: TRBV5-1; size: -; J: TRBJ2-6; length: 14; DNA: TGCGCCAGCAGCTCGGGGGCTGGGGCCAACGTCCTGACTTTC; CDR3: CASSSGAGANVLTF
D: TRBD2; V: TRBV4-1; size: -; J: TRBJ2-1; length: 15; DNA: TGCGCCAGCAGCCAAGGACTAGCGTCCTACAATGAGCAGTTCTTC; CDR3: CASSQGLASYNEQFF
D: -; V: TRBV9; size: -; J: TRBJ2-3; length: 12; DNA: TGTGCCAGCAGCGTTCCGGGCCGGGGGCAGTATTTT; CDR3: CASSVPGRGQYF
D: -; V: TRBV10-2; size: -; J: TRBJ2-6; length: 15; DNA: TGCGCCAGTCTAGACTGGGGCCCTGGGGCCAACGTCCTGACTTTC; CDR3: CASLDWGPGANVLTF